This T cell receptor (beta chain) originates from a study of cytomegalovirus exposure and HLA in healthy donors. Study-wide results and limits: Some V segments could not be told apart, so they were left out, TRBV6-2 and TRBV6-3 among them.

The CDR3 runs 14 residues. Germline assignment: CDR1 SGHRS and CDR2 YFSETQ. After removal of 4 bases from V and 5 bases from J, the junction contained 6 bases not matched to a gene. Notes on this clone: Its antigen is unidentified.

A multiplex PCR was run with 60 Vbeta primers and 13 Jbeta primers. Data came from immunoSEQ multiplex PCR; TCRdb stores just in-frame clones and leaves some out. The sample records 150,000 to 200,000 clones, 75% to 85% being singletons. Sequenced: PBMCs. This chain links TRBV5-1 with TRBJ2-1; TRBD1 matches 7 bases. This sequence was found in a woman aged 18-35 years in good health and CMV-seropositive. This chain's CDR3 is CASSRSGTDNEQFF. Here the CDR3 DNA reads TGCGCCAGCAGCAGATCCGGGACAGACAATGAGCAGTTCTTC.